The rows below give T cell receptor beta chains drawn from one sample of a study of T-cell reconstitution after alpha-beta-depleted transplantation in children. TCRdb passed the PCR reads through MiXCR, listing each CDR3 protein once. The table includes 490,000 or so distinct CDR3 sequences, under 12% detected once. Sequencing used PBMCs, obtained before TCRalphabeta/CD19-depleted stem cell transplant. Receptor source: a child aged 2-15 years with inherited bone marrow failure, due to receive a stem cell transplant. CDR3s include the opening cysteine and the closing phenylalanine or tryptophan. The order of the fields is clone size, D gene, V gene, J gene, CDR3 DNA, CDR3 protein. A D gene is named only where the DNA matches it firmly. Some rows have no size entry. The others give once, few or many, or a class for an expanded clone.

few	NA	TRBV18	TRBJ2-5	TGTGCCAGCTCACCCCGGACCATCCAAGAGACCCAGTACTTC	CASSPRTIQETQYF
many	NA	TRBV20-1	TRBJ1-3	TGCAGTGCTAGAGCCGTGGGCGTAAACACCATATATTTT	CSARAVGVNTIYF
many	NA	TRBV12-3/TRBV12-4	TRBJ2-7	TGTGCCAGCAGTAAGACAGCCCGCTACGAGCAGTACTTC	CASSKTARYEQYF
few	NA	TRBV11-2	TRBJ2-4	TGTGCCAGCAGCTTTACTAGCCAACTAGCCAAAAACATTCAGTACTTC	CASSFTSQLAKNIQYF
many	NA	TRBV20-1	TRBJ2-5	TGCAGTGCCCGTTGGTGGGAGACCCAGTACTTC	CSARWWETQYF
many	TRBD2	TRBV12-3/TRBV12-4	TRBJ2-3	TGTGCCAGCTTAAATAGCGGGAGGGCAGATACGCAGTATTTT	CASLNSGRADTQYF
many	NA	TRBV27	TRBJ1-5	TGTGCCAGCAGTCCCCTTGGGGGGGCCAAACTTAATCAGCCCCAGCATTTT	CASSPLGGAKLNQPQHF
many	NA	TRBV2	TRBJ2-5	TGTGCCAGCAGTGAAATCCTAGGTACCCAAGAGACCCAGTACTTC	CASSEILGTQETQYF
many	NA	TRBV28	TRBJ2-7	TGTGCCAGCAGCGACAGCGGGCACTACGAGCAGTACTTC	CASSDSGHYEQYF
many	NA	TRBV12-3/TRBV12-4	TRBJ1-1	TGTGCCAGCAGTTTCCGGGGCCCGTACACTGAAGCTTTCTTT	CASSFRGPYTEAFF
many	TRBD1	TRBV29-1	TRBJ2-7	TGCAGCGTTGAACTACAGGGGGCTTACGAGCAGTACTTC	CSVELQGAYEQYF
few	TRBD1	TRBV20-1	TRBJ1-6	TGCAGTGCTCCCACCCGACAGGGTGGTAATTCACCCCTCCACTTT	CSAPTRQGGNSPLHF
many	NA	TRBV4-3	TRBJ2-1	TGCGCCAGCAGCGGCGAGAGGCTATACAATGAGCAGTTCTTC	CASSGERLYNEQFF
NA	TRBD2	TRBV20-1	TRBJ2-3	TGCAGTGCTGTAGCGGGAGGATCAGATACGCAGTATTTT	CSAVAGGSDTQYF
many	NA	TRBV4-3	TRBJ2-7	TGCGCCAGCAGCGGGTCGGTCTCCTACGAGCAGTACTTC	CASSGSVSYEQYF
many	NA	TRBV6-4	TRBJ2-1	TGTGCCAGCAGTGACTCTAGCGGCCCATACAATGAGCAGTTCTTC	CASSDSSGPYNEQFF
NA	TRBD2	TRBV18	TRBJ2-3	TGTGCCAGCTCACCGCCGGGACTAGCGTCGGATACGCAGTATTTT	CASSPPGLASDTQYF
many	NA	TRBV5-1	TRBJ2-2	TGCGCCAGCTGGAGGGCGGGATCGAACACCGGGGAGCTGTTTTTT	CASWRAGSNTGELFF
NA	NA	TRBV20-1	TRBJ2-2	TGCAGTGCAACCCGCCCTGCGAACACCAGGGAGCTGTTTTTT	CSATRPANTRELFF
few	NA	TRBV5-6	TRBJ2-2	TGTGCCAGCAGCTTCGGGGCCTCCTACACCGGGGAGCTGTTTTTT	CASSFGASYTGELFF
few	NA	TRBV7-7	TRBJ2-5	TGTGCTAGCAGCTCGTTGGGCGGGGTTCAAGAGACCCAGTACTTC	CASSSLGGVQETQYF
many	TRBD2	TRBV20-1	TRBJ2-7	TGCAGTGCTAGAAAGGGACTAGCGAGGTCCTACGAGCAGTACTTC	CSARKGLARSYEQYF
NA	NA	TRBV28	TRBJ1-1	TGTGCCAGCAGTAACCCAGAACAGCAAAGAGAAGCTTTCTTT	CASSNPEQQREAFF
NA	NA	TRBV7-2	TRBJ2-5	TGTGCCAGCAGCTTAAGGTGGCAGCGGACTCAAGAGACCCAGTACTTC	CASSLRWQRTQETQYF
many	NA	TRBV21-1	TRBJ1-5	TGTGCCAGCAGCAATTGTGTAGGGTTCGGTCAGCCCCAGCATTTT	CASSNCVGFGQPQHF
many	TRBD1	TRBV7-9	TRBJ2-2	TGTGCCAGCAGCTTAAAACGGACAGGGTGGAACACCGGGGAGCTGTTTTTT	CASSLKRTGWNTGELFF
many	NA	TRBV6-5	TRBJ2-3	TGTGCCAGCAGTTACGTAGGGAGCACAGATACGCAGTATTTT	CASSYVGSTDTQYF
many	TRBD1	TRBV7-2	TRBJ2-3	TGTGCCAGCAGCCCGGCACAGGGGGTTGTGACAGATACGCAGTATTTT	CASSPAQGVVTDTQYF
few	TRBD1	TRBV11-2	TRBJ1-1	TGTGCCAGCAGCCCAATGCCCGGGGGACAGGTGAACACTGAAGCTTTCTTT	CASSPMPGGQVNTEAFF
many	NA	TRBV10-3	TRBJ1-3	TGTGCCATCGTCGAGGGGGCTGGAAACACCATATATTTT	CAIVEGAGNTIYF
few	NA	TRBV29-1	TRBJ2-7	TGCAGCGTTGAATGGGGGGAGGCCTACGAGCAGTACTTC	CSVEWGEAYEQYF
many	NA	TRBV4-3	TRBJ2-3	TGCGCCAGCAGCCCCGGGGGAGACACAGATACGCAGTATTTT	CASSPGGDTDTQYF
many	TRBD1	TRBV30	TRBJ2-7	TGTGCCTGGAGGTGGCCAGACAGGGGGGACGAGCAGTACTTC	CAWRWPDRGDEQYF
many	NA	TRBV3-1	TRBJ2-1	TGTGCCAGCAGCCAAGAGAGTTGGGCTTACAATGAGCAGTTCTTC	CASSQESWAYNEQFF
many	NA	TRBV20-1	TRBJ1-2	TGCAGTGCTTCCCGGACAGCTTCTAACTATGGCTACACCTTC	CSASRTASNYGYTF
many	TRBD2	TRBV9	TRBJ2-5	TGTGCCAGCAGTAAGACTAGCGGGCAAGAGACCCAGTACTTC	CASSKTSGQETQYF
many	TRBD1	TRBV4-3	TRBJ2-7	TGCGCCAGCAGCCAGGAGGGGACAGGGGCGGACGAGCAGTACTTC	CASSQEGTGADEQYF
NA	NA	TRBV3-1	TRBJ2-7	TGTGCCAGCAGCCCGACAGGTCGTAGTGCCTACGAGCAGTACTTC	CASSPTGRSAYEQYF
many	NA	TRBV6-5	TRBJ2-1	TGTGCCAGCAGCGCGCTGGATGAAGCCCTTGAGCAGTTCTTC	CASSALDEALEQFF
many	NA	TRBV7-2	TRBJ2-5	TGTGCCAGCAGCCTAACCCCCTCAGGAGAGACCCAGTACTTC	CASSLTPSGETQYF
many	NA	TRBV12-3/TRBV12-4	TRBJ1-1	TGTGCCAGCACCCTAAGGACAGTCGGCACTGAAGCTTTCTTT	CASTLRTVGTEAFF
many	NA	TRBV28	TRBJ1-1	TGTGCCAGCAGTTTTTTTTTGATGAACACTGAAGCTTTCTTT	CASSFFLMNTEAFF
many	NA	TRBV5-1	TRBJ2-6	TGTGCCAGCAGCTTGAGCTCTGGGGCCAACGTCCTGACTTTC	CASSLSSGANVLTF
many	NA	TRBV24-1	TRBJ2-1	TGTGCCACCAGTGATTTCGGGGTTTTGGAGCAGTTCTTC	CATSDFGVLEQFF
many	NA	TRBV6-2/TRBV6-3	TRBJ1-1	TGTGCCAGCAGTTTGAGGGGGATCACTGAAGCTTTCTTT	CASSLRGITEAFF
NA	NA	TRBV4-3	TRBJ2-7	TGCGCCAGCAGCCAACGTTGGGCGGGGCCCTCCTACGAGCAGTACTTC	CASSQRWAGPSYEQYF
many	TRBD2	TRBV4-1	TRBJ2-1	TGCGCCAGCAGCCAAAGGACTAGCGGGGTGTACAATGAGCAGTTCTTC	CASSQRTSGVYNEQFF
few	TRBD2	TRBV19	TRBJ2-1	TGTGCCAGTAGTGCACGGCGGACTAGCGGGATTTCGAATGAGCAGTTCTTC	CASSARRTSGISNEQFF
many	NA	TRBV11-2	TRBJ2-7	TGTGCCAGCAGCTTAGTTTACAGGATTTCCAACCCAACCTACGAGCAGTACTTC	CASSLVYRISNPTYEQYF
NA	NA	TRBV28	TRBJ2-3	TGTGCCAGCAGTTCACCCGCGGAGGGCCTCGCAGATACGCAGTATTTT	CASSSPAEGLADTQYF
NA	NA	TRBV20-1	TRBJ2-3	TGCAGTGCTAGAGTATCCGGGAATACGCAGTATTTT	CSARVSGNTQYF